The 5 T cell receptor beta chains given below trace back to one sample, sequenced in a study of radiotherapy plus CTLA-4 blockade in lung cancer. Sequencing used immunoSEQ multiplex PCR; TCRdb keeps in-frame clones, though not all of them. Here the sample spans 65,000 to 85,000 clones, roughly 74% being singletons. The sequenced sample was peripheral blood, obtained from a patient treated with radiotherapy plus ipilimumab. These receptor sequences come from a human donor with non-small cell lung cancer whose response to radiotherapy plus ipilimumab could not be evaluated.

The chain's CDR3 is CASSLTGGNYEQYF. The DNA of the CDR3 is TGTGCCAGCAGCTTAACAGGGGGTAACTACGAGCAGTACTTC. The chain combines TRBV7-2 with TRBJ2-7; TRBD1 matches 8 bases. The CDR3 is 14 amino acids. With V trimmed by 2 bases and J by 3 bases, 3 bases remained unmatched. Per germline, CDR1 SGHTA and CDR2 FQGNSA.

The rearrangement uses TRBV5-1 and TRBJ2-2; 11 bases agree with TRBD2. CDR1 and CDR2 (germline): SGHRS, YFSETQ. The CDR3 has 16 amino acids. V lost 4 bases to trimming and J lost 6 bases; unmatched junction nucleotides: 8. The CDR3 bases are TGCGCCAGCAGCCCAGGGGGACTAGCGGCGCCCGGGGAGCTGTTTTTT. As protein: CASSPGGLAAPGELFF.

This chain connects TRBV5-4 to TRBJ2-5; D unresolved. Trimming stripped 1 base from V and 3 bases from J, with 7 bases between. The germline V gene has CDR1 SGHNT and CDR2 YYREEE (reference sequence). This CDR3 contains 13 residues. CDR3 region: CASSLSVEETQYF. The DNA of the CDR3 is TGTGCCAGCAGCTTGTCGGTGGAAGAGACCCAGTACTTC.

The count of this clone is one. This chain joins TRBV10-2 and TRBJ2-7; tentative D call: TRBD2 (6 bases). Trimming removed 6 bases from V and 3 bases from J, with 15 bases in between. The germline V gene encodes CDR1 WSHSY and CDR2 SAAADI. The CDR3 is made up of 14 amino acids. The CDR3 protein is CASRGDQGGYEQYF. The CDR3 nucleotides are TGCGCCAGCAGGGGGGATCAGGGAGGCTACGAGCAGTACTTC.

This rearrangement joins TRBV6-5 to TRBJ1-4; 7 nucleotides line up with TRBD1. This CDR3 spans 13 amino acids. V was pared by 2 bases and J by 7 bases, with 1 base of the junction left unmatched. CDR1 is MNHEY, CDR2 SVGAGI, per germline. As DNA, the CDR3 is TGTGCCAGCAGTTACCGACAGGGTGAAAAACTGTTTTTT. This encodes CASSYRQGEKLFF.